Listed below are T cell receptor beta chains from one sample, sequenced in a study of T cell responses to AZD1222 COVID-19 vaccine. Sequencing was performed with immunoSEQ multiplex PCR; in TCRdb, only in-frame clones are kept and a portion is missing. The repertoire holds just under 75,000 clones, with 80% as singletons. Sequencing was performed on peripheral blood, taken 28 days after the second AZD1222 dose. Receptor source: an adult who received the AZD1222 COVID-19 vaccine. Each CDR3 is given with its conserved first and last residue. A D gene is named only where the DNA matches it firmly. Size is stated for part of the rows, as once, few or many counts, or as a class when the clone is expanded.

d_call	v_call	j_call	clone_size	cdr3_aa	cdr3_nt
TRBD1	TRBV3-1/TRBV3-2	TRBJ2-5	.	CASSQGSFGTGGTQYF	TGTGCCAGCAGCCAAGGGTCATTTGGGACAGGGGGGACCCAGTACTTC
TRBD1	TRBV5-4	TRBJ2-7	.	CASTSAGQGSHEQYF	TGTGCCAGCACCTCGGCCGGACAGGGGAGCCACGAGCAGTACTTC
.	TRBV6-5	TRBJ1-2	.	CASSPPTGNYGYTF	TGTGCCAGCAGTCCCCCCACAGGCAACTATGGCTACACCTTC
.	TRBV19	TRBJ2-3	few	CASRRADTQYF	TGTGCCAGCAGACGAGCAGATACGCAGTATTTT
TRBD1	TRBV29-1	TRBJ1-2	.	CSVDAGGHGYTF	TGCAGCGTTGACGCAGGGGGTCATGGCTACACCTTC
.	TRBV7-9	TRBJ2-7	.	CASSLAGLSYEQYF	TGTGCCAGCAGCTTAGCAGGGCTCTCCTACGAGCAGTACTTC
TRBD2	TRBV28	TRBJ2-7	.	CASSPTWGGRAYEQYF	TGTGCCAGCAGTCCAACATGGGGGGGGAGGGCCTACGAGCAGTACTTC
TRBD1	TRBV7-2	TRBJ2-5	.	CASSFGTTGAETQYF	TGTGCCAGCAGCTTCGGTACTACAGGGGCAGAGACCCAGTACTTC
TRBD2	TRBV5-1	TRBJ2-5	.	CASSLGSGSGKETQYF	TGCGCCAGCAGCTTGGGAAGCGGGAGCGGTAAAGAGACCCAGTACTTC
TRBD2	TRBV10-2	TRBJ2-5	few	CASSEILAGGPETQYF	TGCGCCAGCAGTGAGATTCTGGCGGGGGGGCCAGAGACCCAGTACTTC
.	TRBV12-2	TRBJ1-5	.	CASGTVYAFSNQPQHF	TGTGCCTCCGGGACAGTTTACGCCTTTAGCAATCAGCCCCAGCATTTT
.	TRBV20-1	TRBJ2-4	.	CSAPDRNIQYF	TGCAGTGCCCCGGACAGAAACATTCAGTACTTC
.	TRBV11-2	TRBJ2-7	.	CAAGLSPYEQYF	TGTGCCGCAGGTCTCTCCCCCTACGAGCAGTACTTC
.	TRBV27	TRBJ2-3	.	CASSLSFRTDTQYF	TGTGCCAGCAGTTTATCGTTTCGCACAGATACGCAGTATTTT
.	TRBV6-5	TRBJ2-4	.	CASSYSQQGRNIQYF	TGTGCCAGCAGTTATAGTCAGCAGGGTCGGAACATTCAGTACTTC
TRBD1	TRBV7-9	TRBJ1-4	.	CASSGGTGSYEKLFF	TGTGCCAGCAGCGGAGGGACAGGGTCTTATGAAAAACTGTTTTTT
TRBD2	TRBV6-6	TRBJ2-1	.	CASSPLAGGISTNEQFF	TGTGCCAGCAGTCCCCTAGCGGGAGGTATTTCCACCAATGAGCAGTTCTTC
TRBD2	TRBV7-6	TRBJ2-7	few	CASSPGLGTEQYF	TGTGCCAGCAGCCCCGGACTAGGTACCGAGCAGTACTTC
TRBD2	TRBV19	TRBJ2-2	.	CASSPSVSGGYTGELFF	TGTGCCAGTAGTCCCTCGGTAAGCGGGGGATACACCGGGGAGCTGTTTTTT
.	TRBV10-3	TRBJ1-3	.	CAISEGTSGNTIYF	TGTGCCATCAGTGAAGGTACCTCTGGAAACACCATATATTTT
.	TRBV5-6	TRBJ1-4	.	CASSTGRASNEKLFF	TGTGCCAGCAGCACCGGACGGGCGTCTAATGAAAAACTGTTTTTT
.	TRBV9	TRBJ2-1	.	CASSVALRDSQFF	TGTGCCAGCAGCGTAGCACTCCGGGACTCCCAGTTCTTC
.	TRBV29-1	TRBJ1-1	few	CSAGEAFF	TGCAGCGCAGGGGAAGCTTTCTTT
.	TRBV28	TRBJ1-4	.	CASSPQGRTNEKLFF	TGTGCCAGCAGTCCCCAGGGGCGGACTAATGAAAAACTGTTTTTT
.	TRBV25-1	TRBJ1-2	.	CASNQAGPGYGYTF	TGTGCCAGCAACCAGGCCGGTCCCGGCTATGGCTACACCTTC
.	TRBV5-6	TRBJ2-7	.	CASSGYDNYEQYF	TGTGCCAGCAGCGGATACGACAACTACGAGCAGTACTTC
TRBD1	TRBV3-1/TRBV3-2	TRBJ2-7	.	CASGNRGRNEQYF	TGTGCCAGCGGGAACAGGGGGCGTAACGAGCAGTACTTC
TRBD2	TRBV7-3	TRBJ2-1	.	CASSLTASGSGYEQFF	TGTGCCAGCAGCTTAACCGCTAGCGGGAGTGGGTATGAGCAGTTCTTC
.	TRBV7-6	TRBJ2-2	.	CASSLAASGNTGELFF	TGTGCCAGCAGCTTAGCAGCATCTGGGAACACCGGGGAGCTGTTTTTT